Listed here are 32 T cell receptor beta chains from one sample, sequenced in a study of response to subunit inactivated influenza vaccine. Via MiXCR, TCRdb re-called the RT-PCR reads, giving one row per CDR3 protein. The repertoire includes approximately 570,000 distinct CDR3 sequences, approximately 7.6% of them detected once, and approximately 12% sits in the top ten. The source was PBMCs from blood, collected roughly 24 months after vaccination. These receptors were collected from a man in his fifties or sixties who received an inactivated influenza vaccine.

This clonotype was observed at least ten times. V is TRBV7-6 and J is TRBJ1-2, with TRBD1 as a possible D gene (6 bases). This CDR3 is 15 amino acids long. Germline V CDR1 and CDR2: SGHVS, FNYEAQ. V lost 1 base and J 2 bases, leaving 11 bases between the germline ends. The CDR3 loop reads CASSLGTDANYGYTF. In nucleotides, the CDR3 is TGTGCCAGCAGCTTAGGGACAGACGCAAACTATGGCTACACCTTC.

This clonotype was found a few times. The V call is TRBV20-1, the J call TRBJ1-6, with D possibly matching TRBD1 (5 bases). The CDR3 is 13 amino acids. Germline assignment: CDR1 DFQATT and CDR2 SNEGSKA (reference sequence). Trimming cost V 4 bases and J 6 bases, with 10 bases left between them. The CDR3 is CSAMAGINSPLHF. CDR3 DNA sequence: TGCAGTGCTATGGCAGGGATTAATTCACCCCTCCACTTT.

This chain uses TRBV14 with TRBJ2-1; TRBD1 aligns across 7 bases. There are 18 residues in the CDR3. Germline values: CDR1 SGHDN, CDR2 FVKESK. V lost 1 base, J lost 2 bases, and 11 bases stayed unmatched. The chain's CDR3 is CASSQVRYRGSPYNEQFF. CDR3 nucleotide sequence: TGTGCCAGCAGCCAAGTTAGGTACAGGGGATCTCCCTACAATGAGCAGTTCTTC. Variable domain in full (rest from reference TRBV14 and TRBJ2-1): EAGVTQFPSHSVIEKGQTVTLRCDPISGHDNLYWYRRVMGKEIKFLLHFVKESKQDESGMPNNRFLAERTGGTYSTLKVQPAELEDSGVYFCASSQVRYRGSPYNEQFFGPGTRLTVL.

V is TRBV20-1 and J is TRBJ2-7; TRBD2 matches at 16 bases. V lost 5 bases and J lost 5; bases outside the gene matches: 9. The CDR3 extends over 16 amino acids. The germline V gene has CDR1 DFQATT and CDR2 SNEGSKA (reference sequence). CDR3 region: CSAYGTSGRAQNEQYF. The CDR3 nucleotides read TGCAGTGCTTACGGGACTAGCGGGAGGGCGCAAAACGAGCAGTACTTC.

In this sample, this clonotype turned up a few times. This rearrangement joins TRBV2 to TRBJ2-1, with D perhaps TRBD1 (6 bases). From germline, CDR1 is SNHLY and CDR2 FYNNEI. V lost 6 bases and J lost 9, with 21 bases in between. CDR3 size: 15 residues. The CDR3 protein is CASSPLGAEGAEQFF. CDR3 DNA sequence: TGTGCCAGCAGCCCTTTGGGGGCCGAAGGAGCTGAGCAGTTCTTC.

This clonotype was found a few times. This rearrangement joins TRBV4-1 to TRBJ2-4, with 10 bases that match TRBD2. J gave up 0 bases and V 0 bases, and 8 bases lay outside the gene matches. This CDR3 region has 19 residues. CDR1 and CDR2 from the germline V gene are MGHRA and YSYEKL. CDR3 coding DNA: TGCGCCAGCAGCCAAGATGCGCTAGCGGGAGTGGGAGCCAAAAACATTCAGTACTTC. It specifies CASSQDALAGVGAKNIQYF.

This clonotype has at least ten counts. The chain couples TRBV27 to TRBJ2-3; D unresolved. The CDR3 covers 15 residues. V lost 3 bases and J 0 bases, leaving 10 bases between the germline ends. CDR1 and CDR2 from the germline V gene are MNHEY and SMNVEV (reference sequence). The chain's CDR3 is CASSFRTYSTDTQYF. As DNA, the CDR3 is TGTGCCAGCAGTTTTCGGACCTACAGCACAGATACGCAGTATTTT.

This clonotype was detected only a few times. V usage is TRBV6-1 and J usage is TRBJ1-2, with a tentative D call TRBD1 (6 bases). In germline, CDR1 is MNHNS, CDR2 SASEGT. Trimming removed 7 bases at V and 6 bases at J, with 18 bases between. The length of the CDR3 is 14 residues. DNA of the CDR3: TGTGCCAGCACCGCACGGTGGGACATGGATGGCTACACCTTC. Translating gives CASTARWDMDGYTF.

This clonotype has only a few counts. J is TRBJ2-5 and V is TRBV6-1; D is perhaps TRBD1 (6 bases). The ends were cut back, 5 bases at V and 5 bases at J, with 15 bases in the middle. The CDR3 covers 14 residues. CDR1 is MNHNS, CDR2 SASEGT, per germline. The CDR3 spells CASSRNQGRETQYF. In DNA, the CDR3 is TGTGCCAGCAGTCGTAACCAGGGGCGGGAGACCCAGTACTTC.

The CDR3 is CASSLMNGGSNQPQHF. CDR3 DNA: TGTGCCAGCAGCCTAATGAATGGGGGTAGCAATCAGCCCCAGCATTTT. The V and J genes are TRBV4-2 and TRBJ1-5; D may be TRBD1 (5 bases). Between the trimmed V and J ends, which lost 4 bases and 0 bases, there was a span of 13 bases. Germline assignment: CDR1 LGHNA and CDR2 YNFKEQ. The CDR3 length is 16 residues.

This clonotype was observed many times. The rearrangement links TRBV20-1 to TRBJ1-5, with D perhaps matching TRBD1 (5 bases). The CDR3 sequence is 15 residues long. V lost 2 bases and J 0 bases, leaving 11 bases between the germline ends. The V gene's germline CDR1 is DFQATT and CDR2 SNEGSKA (reference sequence). CDR3 bases: TGCAGTGCTAGAACCTCCCAGGGTAGCAATCAGCCCCAGCATTTT. Protein product: CSARTSQGSNQPQHF.

This clonotype was picked up many times. The chain joins TRBV20-1 to TRBJ1-1; D call uncertain. There are 12 residues in the CDR3. Trimming pared 6 bases from V and 11 bases from J, leaving 19 bases between. CDR1 is DFQATT, CDR2 SNEGSKA, per germline (reference sequence). The CDR3 loop reads CSAPKEVFGAFF. CDR3 DNA: TGCAGTGCGCCTAAAGAGGTTTTCGGGGCTTTCTTT.

This clonotype showed up just a few times. The J gene is TRBJ2-3, the V gene TRBV28; D may correspond to TRBD1 or TRBD2 (5 bases each). Trimming shortened V by 2 bases and J by 3 bases, and 15 bases separated the two germline ends. CDR1 MDHEN and CDR2 SYDVKM come from the germline V gene. The CDR3 has 16 amino acids. As DNA, the CDR3 is TGTGCCAGCAGTTTAAAAGAGGGAAGGGGTACAGATACGCAGTATTTT. This encodes CASSLKEGRGTDTQYF.

There are many counts of this clonotype. This sequence joins TRBV5-1 and TRBJ2-5, with D perhaps TRBD1 or TRBD2 (5 bases each). Germline-derived CDR1 and CDR2 are SGHRS and YFSETQ. V was shortened by 1 base and J by 1 base, with 8 bases between the two germline ends. The CDR3 runs 14 residues. CDR3 protein: CASSLMGVQETQYF. The CDR3, as DNA: TGCGCCAGCAGCTTGATGGGGGTCCAAGAGACCCAGTACTTC.

This clonotype was seen more than once but under ten times. The rearrangement uses TRBV3-1 and TRBJ1-2, with D possibly matching TRBD1 (5 bases). V was pared by 2 bases and J by 8 bases, with 18 bases between. Per the germline V gene, CDR1 is LGHDT and CDR2 is YNNKEL (reference sequence). The CDR3 is 15 amino acids. The CDR3 loop reads CASSQPTGGAAGYTF. The CDR3 DNA is TGTGCCAGCAGCCAACCAACAGGAGGGGCGGCGGGCTACACCTTC.

In its sample, this clonotype was seen many times. The germline gene is not matched at one end of the junction; a read error may be the cause. This chain connects TRBV5-1 to TRBJ1-5, with 7 bases fitting TRBD1. From germline, CDR1 is SGHRS and CDR2 YFSETQ. CDR3 size: 13 residues. The CDR3 DNA is TGTGCCAGCTCACCGGGACAGAATCAGCCCCAGCATTTT. Protein product: CASSPGQNQPQHF.

The V and J genes are TRBV4-1 and TRBJ1-3, with D uncertain. The V gene lost 1 base and the J gene lost 0 bases, with 7 bases spanning the gap. Germline-derived CDR1 and CDR2 are MGHRA and YSYEKL. The CDR3 spans 15 residues. The CDR3 DNA is TGCGCCAGCAGCCAAGCTTACTTCTCTGGAAACACCATATATTTT. The encoded protein is CASSQAYFSGNTIYF.

The V and J genes are TRBV6-1 and TRBJ2-1; the match to TRBD2 covers 13 bases. J was trimmed by 15 bases and V by 8 bases; bases with no gene match: 13. CDR1 is MNHNS, CDR2 SASEGT, per germline. The CDR3 covers 14 residues. The CDR3 DNA reads TGTGCCAGCCCCCGAGGGACTAGCGGGGCGGTAGGGTTCTTC. Encoded protein: CASPRGTSGAVGFF.

In this sample, this clonotype turned up a few times. The V and J genes are TRBV10-3 and TRBJ1-2; D gene uncertain. This CDR3 contains 13 residues. Between the trimmed V and J ends, which lost 3 bases and 2 bases, there was a span of 7 bases. Looked up from germline, CDR1 is ENHRY and CDR2 is SYGVKD. The CDR3 DNA follows: TGTGCCATCAGTGAACGGGCAAACTATGGCTACACCTTC. It is translated as CAISERANYGYTF.

This clonotype was detected many times. V usage is TRBV28 and J usage is TRBJ2-2; 8 nucleotides agree with TRBD1. The CDR3 has 15 residues. From germline, CDR1 is MDHEN and CDR2 SYDVKM. The V and J ends lost 3 bases and 6 bases, in that order; junction bases with no gene match: 6. CDR3: CASSFDRGAAGELFF. The DNA of the CDR3 is TGTGCCAGCAGTTTTGACAGGGGAGCCGCCGGGGAGCTGTTTTTT.

Comment on this clonotype: One end of the junction does not line up with germline, which may come from a read error. The chain combines TRBV28 with TRBJ1-3; 7 nucleotides agree with TRBD1. The length of the CDR3 is 15 residues. Per germline, CDR1 MDHEN and CDR2 SYDVKM. CDR3: CSSSAGGLAGNTIYF. The CDR3 DNA follows: TGTTCCAGCAGTGCAGGGGGTTTGGCTGGAAACACCATATATTTT.

This clonotype was observed at least ten times. The chain has TRBV27 and TRBJ2-1; the match to TRBD2 covers 8 bases. The CDR3 covers 17 residues. Trimming removed 1 base from V and 6 bases from J; junction bases left unmatched: 11. Germline V gene data show CDR1 as MNHEY and CDR2 as SMNVEV (reference sequence). CDR3 protein: CASSLYGAGGPFNEQFF. Written as DNA, the CDR3 is TGTGCCAGCAGTTTATATGGGGCGGGAGGTCCCTTCAATGAGCAGTTCTTC.

The table lists this clonotype with many counts. CDR3 sequence (DNA): TGCAGTGCTAGGTTAGGGCGGGAGCTGTTTTTT. Its translation: CSARLGRELFF. The rearrangement uses TRBV20-1 and TRBJ2-2; D unresolved. Germline CDR1 is DFQATT and CDR2 is SNEGSKA (reference sequence). V gave up 3 bases and J gave up 9 bases, with 8 bases separating them. This CDR3 comprises 11 residues.

This chain connects TRBV30 to TRBJ1-6; D gene uncertain. Germline V gene data show CDR1 as GTSNPN and CDR2 as SVGIG (reference sequence). V dropped 6 bases and J dropped 0 bases, with 12 bases sitting between them. CDR3 length equals 15 residues. In nucleotides, the CDR3 is TGTGCCTGCCGCCCTGTTAGCTCCTATAATTCACCCCTCCACTTT. It encodes CACRPVSSYNSPLHF.

This clonotype occurred a few times. The gene calls are TRBV7-9 and TRBJ2-5; D remains ambiguous. The V gene lost 3 bases and the J gene lost 2 bases, with 10 bases spanning the gap. In germline, CDR1 is SEHNR, CDR2 FQNEAQ (reference sequence). This CDR3 has 14 amino acids. This chain's CDR3 is CASSFALLQETQYF. CDR3 nucleotide sequence: TGTGCCAGCAGCTTTGCCCTCCTACAAGAGACCCAGTACTTC.

This sequence joins TRBV12-3 or TRBV12-4 and TRBJ1-2; 10 nucleotides line up with TRBD1. The length of the CDR3 is 14 residues. With V trimmed by 6 bases and J by 5 bases, 6 bases remained unmatched. This chain's CDR3 is CASRPGQGSYGYTF. The CDR3 nucleotides are TGTGCCAGCAGGCCGGGACAGGGGAGTTATGGCTACACCTTC.

In this sample, this clonotype turned up many times. The chain couples TRBV20-1 to TRBJ1-2; weak D call: TRBD1 (6 bases). V dropped 2 bases and J dropped 8 bases, with 18 bases sitting between them. Germline-derived CDR1 and CDR2 are DFQATT and SNEGSKA (reference sequence). This CDR3 contains 14 residues. The DNA of the CDR3 is TGCAGTGCTAGATCGGGTCTACAGGGTCGGGGCTACACCTTC. The encoded protein is CSARSGLQGRGYTF.

This clonotype was observed at least ten times. This chain links TRBV5-1 with TRBJ2-1; 9 nucleotides align to TRBD2. J gave up 6 bases and V 4 bases, and 5 bases lay outside the gene matches. CDR3 size: 14 residues. CDR1 SGHRS and CDR2 YFSETQ come from the germline V gene. This CDR3 reads CASSAGGLGNEQFF. CDR3 sequence (DNA): TGCGCCAGCAGCGCGGGAGGGTTGGGCAATGAGCAGTTCTTC.

This clonotype was seen ten or more times. The chain employs TRBV5-1 and TRBJ2-2, with 7 nucleotides matching TRBD1. CDR3 length equals 16 residues. Per the germline V gene, CDR1 is SGHRS and CDR2 is YFSETQ. Unmatched junction bases numbered 8, after V lost 4 bases and J lost 2 bases. The CDR3 bases are TGCGCCAGCAGCGGAAACAGGGGCGCCAACACCGGGGAGCTGTTTTTT. It specifies CASSGNRGANTGELFF. Drawing the rest from reference TRBV5-1 and TRBJ2-2, the complete variable domain is KAGVTQTPRYLIKTRGQQVTLSCSPISGHRSVSWYQQTPGQGLQFLFEYFSETQRNKGNFPGRFSGRQFSNSRSEMNVSTLELGDSALYLCASSGNRGANTGELFFGEGSRLTVL.

The sample holds many counts of this clonotype. The V call is TRBV28, the J call TRBJ2-7; D gene uncertain. The V gene's germline CDR1 is MDHEN and CDR2 SYDVKM. The CDR3 extends over 11 amino acids. Trimming removed 5 bases from V and 3 bases from J, with 5 bases in between. The CDR3 loop is CASSVFYEQYF. The CDR3 DNA reads as TGTGCCAGCAGTGTCTTCTACGAGCAGTACTTC.

In this sample, this clonotype turned up a few times. The chain has TRBV12-3 or TRBV12-4 and TRBJ2-2, with D perhaps matching TRBD1 or TRBD2 (6 bases each). The CDR3 has 13 residues. V lost 4 bases and J 6 bases, leaving 9 bases between the germline ends. Here the CDR3 DNA reads TGTGCCAGCAGTTGGGGGGCTGCCGGGGAGCTGTTTTTT. Amino acid sequence: CASSWGAAGELFF.

The genes are TRBV7-8 and TRBJ2-1; 12 nucleotides match TRBD2. V shed 7 bases and J 9 bases; nucleotides not matched to a gene: 7. This CDR3 contains 14 residues. The V gene's germline CDR1 is SGHVS and CDR2 FQNEAQ. CDR3 in DNA: TGTGCCAGCAATAGACTAGCGGGAGTTTTTGAGCAGTTCTTC. It yields the protein CASNRLAGVFEQFF. The full variable domain, completed using reference TRBV7-8 and TRBJ2-1, is GAGVSQSPRYKVAKRGQDVALRCDPISGHVSLFWYQQALGQGPEFLTYFQNEAQLDKSGLPSDRFFAERPEGSVSTLKIQRTQQEDSAVYLCASNRLAGVFEQFFGPGTRLTVL.